The 19 T cell receptor beta chains reported below all come from one sample, sequenced in a study of a mutant IDH1 vaccine in newly diagnosed glioma. The time point denotes: week 23, last vaccination. The vaccine gave 300 ug of a 20-mer mutant IDH1 peptide subcutaneously per dose. What these receptors recognize is not known. Only in-frame clones appear in the TCRdb table, and some are missing; sequencing was by immunoSEQ multiplex PCR. The table has some 42,000 clones, around 76% seen once. The sequences come from PBMCs, collected from a glioma patient whose treatment included an IDH1 peptide vaccine. The receptors here all came from a middle-aged man with glioma.

This clone appeared a few times. Written as DNA, the CDR3 is TGTGCCACCAGCAGAGATCCCCGCGGCAATCAGCCCCAGCATTTT. Translating gives CATSRDPRGNQPQHF. This chain links TRBV15 with TRBJ1-5; D is uncertain. Germline V CDR1 and CDR2: LNHNV, YYDKDF (reference sequence). The CDR3 spans 15 residues. Trimming took off 0 bases at V and 2 bases at J, with 8 bases between the two ends.

The chain links TRBV19 to TRBJ1-5; possibly TRBD1 for D (5 bases). The CDR3 sequence is 13 residues long. CDR1 and CDR2 (germline): LNHDA, SQIVND (reference sequence). V was shortened by 3 bases and J by 7 bases, with 10 bases between the two germline ends. CDR3 sequence: CASSIGGLQPQHF. The CDR3 region has the DNA TGTGCCAGTAGTATTGGGGGACTCCAGCCCCAGCATTTT.

The chain couples TRBV2 to TRBJ1-5; maybe TRBD1 (5 bases). This CDR3 comprises 13 residues. Trimming stripped 6 bases from V and 8 bases from J, with 14 bases between. CDR1 SNHLY and CDR2 FYNNEI come from the germline V gene. DNA of the CDR3: TGTGCCAGCAGGGGACGGTCCAGAGAGCCCCAGCATTTT. Translation: CASRGRSREPQHF. The variable domain in full, completed from reference TRBV2 and TRBJ1-5, reads EPEVTQTPSHQVTQMGQEVILRCVPISNHLYFYWYRQILGQKVEFLVSFYNNEISEKSEIFDDQFSVERPDGSNFTLKIRSTKLEDSAMYFCASRGRSREPQHFGDGTRLSIL.

V usage is TRBV18 and J usage is TRBJ1-3; D is ambiguous. Germline CDR1 KGHSH, CDR2 LQKENI. This CDR3 is 16 amino acids long. Trimming took 4 bases from V and 0 from J, leaving 13 bases between them. The CDR3 DNA reads TGTGCCAGCTCACTCTTCGACGCCAACTCTGGAAACACCATATATTTT. It specifies CASSLFDANSGNTIYF.

The gene calls are TRBV2 and TRBJ2-5; no firm D call. The CDR3 totals 14 residues. From germline, CDR1 is SNHLY and CDR2 FYNNEI. V was clipped by 6 bases and J by 0 bases, with 11 bases between them. Here the CDR3 DNA reads TGTGCCAGCAGGACAAGAGCCAACCAAGAGACCCAGTACTTC. Protein: CASRTRANQETQYF. The whole variable domain, filled in from reference TRBV2 and TRBJ2-5, reads EPEVTQTPSHQVTQMGQEVILRCVPISNHLYFYWYRQILGQKVEFLVSFYNNEISEKSEIFDDQFSVERPDGSNFTLKIRSTKLEDSAMYFCASRTRANQETQYFGPGTRLLVL.

J is TRBJ2-2 and V is TRBV6-5; no reliable D call. V lost 0 bases, J lost 4 bases, and 9 bases lay in between. This CDR3 has 15 residues. Germline CDR1 reads MNHEY; CDR2 reads SVGAGI. The CDR3 sequence is CASSYSGSLTGELFF. CDR3 bases: TGTGCCAGCAGTTACTCGGGAAGCCTCACCGGGGAGCTGTTTTTT.

The chain links TRBV28 to TRBJ1-5; 9 nucleotides line up with TRBD1. The CDR3 consists of 15 residues. Germline-derived CDR1 and CDR2 are MDHEN and SYDVKM. V dropped 3 bases and J dropped 6; count of bases not matched to a gene: 6. The DNA of the CDR3 is TGTGCCAGCAGTTTCCGGGGACAGGGAATTCAGCCCCAGCATTTT. It translates to CASSFRGQGIQPQHF.

In DNA form, the CDR3 reads TGTGCCAGCCTGCAAAGGCAGGGAACCAACGAGCAGTACTTC. This codes for CASLQRQGTNEQYF. The genes are TRBV6-6 and TRBJ2-7; tentative D call: TRBD1 (5 bases). The V end was cut by 8 bases, the J end by 5 bases, with 19 bases between. The CDR3 consists of 14 residues. From germline, CDR1 is MNHNY and CDR2 SVGAGI (reference sequence).

This clone has a handful of counts. This rearrangement joins TRBV7-6 to TRBJ2-1; unclear D gene. The germline CDR1 and CDR2 sequences are SGHVS and FNYEAQ. This CDR3 region has 12 residues. V was clipped by 5 bases and J by 6 bases, with 8 bases between them. For the CDR3, the DNA is TGTGCCAGCAGCCCTCGGATCAATGAGCAGTTCTTC. Encoded protein: CASSPRINEQFF. Combining the CDR3 with reference TRBV7-6 and TRBJ2-1 gives the whole variable domain GAGVSQSPRYKVTKRGQDVALRCDPISGHVSLYWYRQALGQGPEFLTYFNYEAQQDKSGLPNDRFSAERPEGSISTLTIQRTEQRDSAMYRCASSPRINEQFFGPGTRLTVL.

The CDR3: CASSFGQGSVEKLFF. DNA for the CDR3: TGTGCCAGCAGCTTCGGACAGGGCTCTGTCGAAAAACTGTTTTTT. This rearrangement joins TRBV5-6 to TRBJ1-4; TRBD1 matches at 8 bases. Germline values: CDR1 SGHDT, CDR2 YYEEEE. The CDR3 covers 15 residues. V trimming: 2 bases; J trimming: 8 bases; junction bases outside the gene matches: 8.

This chain connects TRBV9 to TRBJ1-1; TRBD1 might be the D (5 bases). The V and J ends lost 4 bases and 5 bases respectively, with 18 bases between them. Germline values: CDR1 SGDLS, CDR2 YYNGEE. This CDR3 contains 15 residues. Written as DNA, the CDR3 is TGTGCCAGCAGCCGCAGTGCACCGGGGCGAACTGAAGCTTTCTTT. Encoded protein: CASSRSAPGRTEAFF.

V usage is TRBV18 and J usage is TRBJ1-4, with D possibly matching TRBD1 (6 bases). The germline gives CDR1 KGHSH, CDR2 LQKENI. V lost 3 bases and J 6 bases, leaving 11 bases between the germline ends. CDR3 length: 14 amino acids. The CDR3 coding sequence is TGTGCCAGCTCACCCGAGGGGGGCGATGAAAAACTGTTTTTT. Amino acids: CASSPEGGDEKLFF.

This clone was counted between two and nine times. This chain uses TRBV29-1 with TRBJ1-1, with 8 nucleotides matching TRBD1. Germline assignment: CDR1 SQVTM and CDR2 ANQGSEA. V was clipped by 5 bases and J by 1 base; unmatched bases: 3. This CDR3 is 13 amino acids long. The CDR3 is CSVRQGPNTEAFF. In DNA, the CDR3 is TGCAGCGTTCGACAGGGGCCGAACACTGAAGCTTTCTTT.

This chain links TRBV2 with TRBJ1-2; D ambiguous. Trimming pared 6 bases from V and 8 bases from J, leaving 16 bases between. Per the germline V gene, CDR1 is SNHLY and CDR2 is FYNNEI. The CDR3 covers 13 residues. The CDR3 sequence is CASSRVGFGGYTF. As DNA, the CDR3 is TGTGCCAGCAGCCGGGTCGGGTTCGGAGGCTACACCTTC. The complete variable domain, with remaining parts taken from reference TRBV2 and TRBJ1-2, reads EPEVTQTPSHQVTQMGQEVILRCVPISNHLYFYWYRQILGQKVEFLVSFYNNEISEKSEIFDDQFSVERPDGSNFTLKIRSTKLEDSAMYFCASSRVGFGGYTFGSGTRLTVV.

The sample holds one count of this clone. This chain joins TRBV6-6 and TRBJ2-7; 8 bases agree with TRBD1. This CDR3 region has 13 residues. Germline CDR1 and CDR2: MNHNY and SVGAGI (reference sequence). Trimming took 4 bases from V and 7 from J; bases not matched to a gene: 6. In nucleotides, the CDR3 is TGTGCCAGCAGTTTTGACAGGGGCGGAGAGCAGTACTTC. This sequence encodes CASSFDRGGEQYF.

As concerns this clone: A read error may produce the germline difference seen at one junction end. V is TRBV7-7 and J is TRBJ2-1, with 12 nucleotides matching TRBD2. CDR1 and CDR2 (germline): SSHAT, FNYEAQ (reference sequence). The CDR3 contains 15 residues. The CDR3 DNA is TGTGCTAGCAGCTTAGCTAGCGGGGGGGCAAATGAGCAGTTCTTC. Translation gives CASSLASGGANEQFF.

This clone occurred once. V usage is TRBV19 and J usage is TRBJ2-2; TRBD1 aligns across 8 bases. In germline, CDR1 is LNHDA, CDR2 SQIVND (reference sequence). V trimming: 10 bases; J trimming: 1 base; junction bases outside the gene matches: 8. There are 15 residues in the CDR3. CDR3 sequence reads: CATKIGQGNTGELFF. In nucleotides, the CDR3 is TGTGCCACTAAGATCGGACAGGGGAACACCGGGGAGCTGTTTTTT.

The chain combines TRBV10-3 with TRBJ2-1; 9 bases map to TRBD2. Germline CDR1 reads ENHRY; CDR2 reads SYGVKD. This CDR3 has 14 residues. V shed 4 bases and J 8 bases; nucleotides not matched to a gene: 6. The CDR3 bases are TGTGCCATCAGTGGTGGACTAGCGTCTGATGAGCAGTTCTTC. This sequence encodes CAISGGLASDEQFF.

J is TRBJ2-5 and V is TRBV4-2; 7 positions agree with TRBD1. Germline assignment: CDR1 LGHNA and CDR2 YNFKEQ. The V gene end was trimmed by 0 bases and the J gene end by 8 bases; junction bases not matched to a gene: 9. This CDR3 comprises 15 residues. CDR3 sequence reads: CASSQEGGTAGTQYF. The CDR3 region has the DNA TGTGCCAGCAGCCAAGAGGGTGGGACAGCAGGAACCCAGTACTTC.